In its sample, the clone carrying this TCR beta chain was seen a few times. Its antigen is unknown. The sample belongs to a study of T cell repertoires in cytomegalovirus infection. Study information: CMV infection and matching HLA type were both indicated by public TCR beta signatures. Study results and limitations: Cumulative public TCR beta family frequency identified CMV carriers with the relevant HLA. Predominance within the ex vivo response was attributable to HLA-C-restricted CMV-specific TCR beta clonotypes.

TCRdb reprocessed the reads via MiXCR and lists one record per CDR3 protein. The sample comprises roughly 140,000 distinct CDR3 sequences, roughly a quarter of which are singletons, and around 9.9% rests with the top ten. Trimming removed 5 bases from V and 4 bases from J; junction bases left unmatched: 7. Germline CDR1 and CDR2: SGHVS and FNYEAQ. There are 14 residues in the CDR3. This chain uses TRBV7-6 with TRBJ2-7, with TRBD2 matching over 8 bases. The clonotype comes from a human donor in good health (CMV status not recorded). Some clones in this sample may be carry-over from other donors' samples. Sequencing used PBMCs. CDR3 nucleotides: TGTGCCAGCAGCGGAGAGCGGGGGTGGTACGAGCAGTACTTC. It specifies CASSGERGWYEQYF.